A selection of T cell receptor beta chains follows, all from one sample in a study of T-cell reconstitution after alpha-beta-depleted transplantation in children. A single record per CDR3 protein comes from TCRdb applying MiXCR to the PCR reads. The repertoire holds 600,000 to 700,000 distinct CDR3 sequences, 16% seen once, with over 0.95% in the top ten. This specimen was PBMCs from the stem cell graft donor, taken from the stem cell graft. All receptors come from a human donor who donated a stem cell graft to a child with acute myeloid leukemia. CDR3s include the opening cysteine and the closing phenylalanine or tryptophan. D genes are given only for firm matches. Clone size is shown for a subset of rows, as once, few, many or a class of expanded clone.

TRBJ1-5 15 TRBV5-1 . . TGCGCCAGCAGCTTGGACCCAGGGGGCAATCAGCCCCAGCATTTT CASSLDPGGNQPQHF
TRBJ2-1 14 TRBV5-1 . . TGCGCCAGCAGCTTGTCTATGGGGAACAATGAGCAGTTCTTC CASSLSMGNNEQFF
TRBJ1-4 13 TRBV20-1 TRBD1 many TGCAGTGCTCGACAGGGAATAAATGAAAAACTGTTTTTT CSARQGINEKLFF
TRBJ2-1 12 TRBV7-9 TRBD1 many TGTGCCAGCAATTACAGGGGCAATGAGCAGTTCTTC CASNYRGNEQFF
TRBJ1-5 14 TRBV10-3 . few TGTGCCATCAGGGGCAGTGGAAGCAATCAGCCCCAGCATTTT CAIRGSGSNQPQHF
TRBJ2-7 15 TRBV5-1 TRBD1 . TGCGCCAGCAGTCGCGACAGGGGCTCCTCCTACGAGCAGTACTTC CASSRDRGSSYEQYF
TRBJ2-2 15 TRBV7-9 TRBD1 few TGTGCCAGCAGCACGGACAGGGCGAAGACCGGGGAGCTGTTTTTT CASSTDRAKTGELFF
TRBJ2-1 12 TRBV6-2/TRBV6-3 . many TGTGCCAGCAGCCCGGGGGGCAGTTTCGAGTTCTTC CASSPGGSFEFF
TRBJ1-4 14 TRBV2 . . TGTGCCTCTGCGGAGGGGCGGTATAATGAAAAACTGTTTTTT CASAEGRYNEKLFF
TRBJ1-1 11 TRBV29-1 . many TGCAGCGTCCTACAGGGAACTGAAGCTTTCTTT CSVLQGTEAFF
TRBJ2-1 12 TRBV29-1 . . TGCAGCGTAATGGACGGGTCCAATGAGCAGTTCTTC CSVMDGSNEQFF
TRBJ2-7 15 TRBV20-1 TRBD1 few TGCAGTGCTTCCTTGCCGGGACAGGGGAACTACGAGCAGTACTTC CSASLPGQGNYEQYF
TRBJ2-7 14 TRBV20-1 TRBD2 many TGCAGTGCTGAAATCCCGGGAGGCTCCTACGAGCAGTACTTC CSAEIPGGSYEQYF
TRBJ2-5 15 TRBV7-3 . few TGTGCCAGCAGCACCGACAGAGGAAGAGTGGAGACCCAGTACTTC CASSTDRGRVETQYF
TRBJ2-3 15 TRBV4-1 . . TGCGCCAGCAGCCAAGGGAGGCCCCACATTTGGACGCAGTATTTT CASSQGRPHIWTQYF
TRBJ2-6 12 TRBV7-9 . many TGTGCCGGTCCCACTGGGGCCAACGTCCTGACTTTC CAGPTGANVLTF
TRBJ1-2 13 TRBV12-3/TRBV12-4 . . TGTGCCAGCAGTTCGGGTACCTACTATGGCTACACCTTC CASSSGTYYGYTF
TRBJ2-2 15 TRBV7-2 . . TGTGCCAGCAGCCCCGAAGGACACAGCACCGGGGAGCTGTTTTTT CASSPEGHSTGELFF
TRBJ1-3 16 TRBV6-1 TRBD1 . TGTGCCAGCAGTGGGTCTGCCAGGGGGTCGGGAAACACCATATATTTT CASSGSARGSGNTIYF
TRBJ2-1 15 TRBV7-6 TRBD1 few TGTGCCAGCAGACCTGACAGGGGCCCTTACAATGAGCAGTTCTTC CASRPDRGPYNEQFF
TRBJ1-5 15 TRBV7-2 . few TGTGCCAGCAGCTTAAGGGGGGGGACCCTGGAGCCCCAGCATTTT CASSLRGGTLEPQHF
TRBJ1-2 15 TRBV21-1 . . TGTGCCACCATGTTGGGGGTCGGAGCTAACTATGGCTACACCTTC CATMLGVGANYGYTF
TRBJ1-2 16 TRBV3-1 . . TGTGCCAGCAGCCTGACCCATTTACCCCGGGACTATGGCTACACCTTC CASSLTHLPRDYGYTF
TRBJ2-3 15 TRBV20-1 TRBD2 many TGCAGTGCTGCACATAGCGGGGGTTACACAGATACGCAGTATTTT CSAAHSGGYTDTQYF
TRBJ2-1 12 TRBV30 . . TGTGCCTGGAGTGGCCAGAACAATGAGCAGTTCTTC CAWSGQNNEQFF
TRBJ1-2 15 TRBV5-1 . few TGCGCCAGCCAGCCGATCCCTGGGCTCGACTATGGCTACACCTTC CASQPIPGLDYGYTF
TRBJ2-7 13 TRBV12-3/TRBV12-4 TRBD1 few TGTGCCAGCAGCCCGACAGGGGTTTACGAGCAGTACTTC CASSPTGVYEQYF
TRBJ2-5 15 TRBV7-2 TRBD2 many TGTGCCAGCACCTGGACTAGCGGGGGAGGAGAGACCCAGTACTTC CASTWTSGGGETQYF